The 26 T cell receptor beta chains listed next were all sequenced from one sample in a study of blood T cell repertoires in COVID-19. Profiled with immunoSEQ multiplex PCR; TCRdb holds only in-frame clones, not every one. The repertoire includes around 160,000 clones, 70% to 90% of them detected once, and 10% to 15% sits in the top ten. Material: peripheral blood. The receptor set was obtained from a man in his 60s with active or convalescent COVID-19.

The V gene is TRBV19, the J gene TRBJ1-2; D might be TRBD1 (5 bases). With 7 bases removed from V and 3 bases from J, the gap between germline ends came to 21 bases. Germline V gene data show CDR1 as LNHDA and CDR2 as SQIVND (reference sequence). The CDR3 spans 16 residues. This CDR3 reads CASTAFIWTPDYGYTF. The CDR3, as DNA: TGTGCCAGTACCGCTTTTATATGGACACCAGACTATGGCTACACCTTC.

This clone was seen only once. The CDR3 region has the DNA TGTGCCAGCAACCGAGAGCAGGAAGGTAGTCGGGGCTACACCTTC. This translates into CASNREQEGSRGYTF. The J gene is TRBJ1-2, the V gene TRBV7-9, with no clear D. Germline CDR1 is SEHNR and CDR2 is FQNEAQ (reference sequence). This CDR3 is 15 amino acids long. V was trimmed by 7 bases and J by 8 bases, leaving 23 bases between them.

The V gene is TRBV7-2, the J gene TRBJ1-3, with 7 bases aligning to TRBD1. Germline V gives CDR1 SGHTA, CDR2 FQGNSA. This CDR3 comprises 16 residues. After removal of 5 bases from V and 0 bases from J, the junction contained 7 bases not matched to a gene. The CDR3 loop is CASSAGQQLSGNTIYF. Written as DNA, the CDR3 is TGTGCCAGCAGCGCGGGACAGCAGCTCTCTGGAAACACCATATATTTT.

The chain has TRBV3-1 (or the pseudogene TRBV3-2) and TRBJ2-7; no firm D call. CDR1 and CDR2 (germline): LGHDT, YNNKEL (reference sequence). This CDR3 comprises 11 residues. V lost 3 bases and J 7 bases, leaving 7 bases between the germline ends. The CDR3, as DNA: TGTGCCAGCAGCCATGCCGGGGAGCAGTACTTC. The encoded protein is CASSHAGEQYF.

V usage is TRBV2 and J usage is TRBJ2-3; the D gene is possibly TRBD2 (6 bases). V was clipped by 11 bases and J by 0 bases, with 15 bases between them. The CDR3 has 14 amino acids. CDR1 and CDR2 from the germline V gene are SNHLY and FYNNEI. CDR3 bases: TGTGCCGCAAAACGAGGGACTAGCACAGATACGCAGTATTTT. It encodes CAAKRGTSTDTQYF.

This clone appeared once. As DNA, the CDR3 is TGTGCCAGCAGTGCGGGACAGCAAGAGACCCAGTACTTC. This translates into CASSAGQQETQYF. J is TRBJ2-5 and V is TRBV25-1; TRBD1 matches at 7 bases. Looked up from germline, CDR1 is MGHDK and CDR2 is SYGVNS. Trimming at V came to 4 bases and at J to 2 bases, leaving 1 base not matched to a gene. This CDR3 is built from 13 residues. The full variable domain, rest sourced from reference TRBV25-1 and TRBJ2-5, is EADIYQTPRYLVIGTGKKITLECSQTMGHDKMYWYQQDPGMELHLIHYSYGVNSTEKGDLSSESTVSRIRTEHFPLTLESARPSHTSQYLCASSAGQQETQYFGPGTRLLVL.

The chain is built from TRBV2 and TRBJ1-6, with a possible D match to TRBD1 (6 bases). Germline CDR1 reads SNHLY; CDR2 reads FYNNEI. This CDR3 region has 12 residues. Trimming shortened V by 7 bases and J by 5 bases, and 6 bases separated the two germline ends. CDR3 sequence: CASTGDNSPLHF. CDR3 DNA sequence: TGTGCCAGCACAGGGGATAATTCACCCCTCCACTTT.

The chain recombines TRBV19 with TRBJ1-5; a weak D match, TRBD1 (6 bases). Germline V lookup: CDR1 LNHDA, CDR2 SQIVND (reference sequence). Between the trimmed V and J ends, which lost 3 bases and 2 bases, there was a span of 11 bases. This CDR3 has 15 amino acids. Here the CDR3 reads CASSMMRTGNQPQHF. In nucleotides, the CDR3 is TGTGCCAGTAGTATGATGAGGACAGGCAATCAGCCCCAGCATTTT.

The genes are TRBV7-9 and TRBJ2-7, with D unresolved. V shed 4 bases and J shed 2 bases, with 9 bases lying between them. Per germline, CDR1 SEHNR and CDR2 FQNEAQ (reference sequence). The CDR3 extends over 13 amino acids. DNA for the CDR3: TGTGCCAGCAGCTCCACAGTTACCTACGAGCAGTACTTC. This translates into CASSSTVTYEQYF. Filled out from reference TRBV7-9 and TRBJ2-7, the complete variable domain reads DTGVSQNPRHKITKRGQNVTFRCDPISEHNRLYWYRQTLGQGPEFLTYFQNEAQLEKSRLLSDRFSAERPKGSFSTLEIQRTEQGDSAMYLCASSSTVTYEQYFGPGTRLTVT.

The chain employs TRBV7-9 and TRBJ2-5; 10 bases map to TRBD2. The length of the CDR3 is 14 residues. V shed 4 bases and J 3 bases; nucleotides not matched to a gene: 2. The germline gives CDR1 SEHNR, CDR2 FQNEAQ (reference sequence). Written as DNA, the CDR3 is TGTGCCAGCAGCTCCCTAGCGGGAGAAGAGACCCAGTACTTC. This gives the protein CASSSLAGEETQYF.

J is TRBJ2-1 and V is TRBV7-9, with 16 nucleotides matching TRBD2. The CDR3 has 15 amino acids. J was trimmed by 13 bases and V by 3 bases; bases with no gene match: 6. Germline loops: CDR1 SEHNR, CDR2 FQNEAQ (reference sequence). For the CDR3, the DNA is TGTGCCAGCAGCTTGGGACTAGCGGGAGGGCCCCTCCAGTTCTTC. As protein: CASSLGLAGGPLQFF.

This clone was seen a single time. This chain joins TRBV19 and TRBJ1-2, with 9 bases identical to TRBD1. The CDR3 length is 15 residues. Unmatched junction bases numbered 7, after V lost 4 bases and J lost 4 bases. CDR1 and CDR2 from the germline V gene are LNHDA and SQIVND (reference sequence). The DNA of the CDR3 is TGTGCCAGTAGTACACAGGGGGCGCAGGCCTATGGCTACACCTTC. Encoded protein: CASSTQGAQAYGYTF.

In this sample, this clone turned up a few times. The rearrangement uses TRBV28 and TRBJ2-7; D is uncertain. Germline CDR1 reads MDHEN; CDR2 reads SYDVKM. Between the trimmed V and J ends, which lost 5 bases and 0 bases, there was a span of 14 bases. CDR3 length: 15 amino acids. The CDR3 loop is CASSPITEISYEQYF. The DNA of the CDR3 is TGTGCCAGCAGTCCCATCACGGAGATCTCCTACGAGCAGTACTTC.

This clone was recorded once. The chain has TRBV5-1 and TRBJ1-6; D remains unclear. Trimming left V 0 bases short and J 9 bases short, with 13 bases between. Germline V gene sequence: CDR1 SGHRS, CDR2 YFSETQ. The CDR3 loop spans 15 amino acids. The CDR3 bases are TGCGCCAGCAGCTTGGCCGGCGGGGATCGTTCACCCCTCCACTTT. Protein sequence: CASSLAGGDRSPLHF. The full variable domain, rest sourced from reference TRBV5-1 and TRBJ1-6, is KAGVTQTPRYLIKTRGQQVTLSCSPISGHRSVSWYQQTPGQGLQFLFEYFSETQRNKGNFPGRFSGRQFSNSRSEMNVSTLELGDSALYLCASSLAGGDRSPLHFGNGTRLTVT.

The table lists this clone with a few counts. The chain recombines TRBV7-3 with TRBJ2-7; 7 positions match TRBD2. CDR3 length equals 15 residues. Germline trimming cut 2 bases from V and 4 bases from J; bases unmatched to any gene: 8. CDR1 is SGHTA, CDR2 FQGTGA, per germline. CDR3 residues: CASSLGPGGGYEQYF. The CDR3, as DNA: TGTGCCAGCAGCTTAGGTCCGGGAGGAGGGTACGAGCAGTACTTC.

CDR3 DNA sequence: TGTGCCAGCAGCCAAGCCAGGCAAGGAAACACCATATATTTT. Residues: CASSQARQGNTIYF. The chain employs TRBV3-1 (or the pseudogene TRBV3-2) and TRBJ1-3; D is unresolved. This CDR3 is 14 amino acids long. Germline V gene lookup returns CDR1 LGHDT and CDR2 YNNKEL (reference sequence). V lost 1 base and J 4 bases, leaving 8 bases between the germline ends.

The V and J genes are TRBV27 and TRBJ2-5; TRBD2 matches at 8 bases. Germline assignment: CDR1 MNHEY and CDR2 SMNVEV (reference sequence). CDR3 length: 15 residues. Trimming removed 4 bases from V and 3 bases from J; junction bases left unmatched: 7. CDR3 coding DNA: TGTGCCAGCAGTTCCCGACGGGGGGGTGAAGAGACCCAGTACTTC. Amino acids: CASSSRRGGEETQYF.

The rearrangement links TRBV5-1 to TRBJ1-1; TRBD1 agrees at 7 bases. From germline, CDR1 is SGHRS and CDR2 YFSETQ. The length of the CDR3 is 16 residues. J gave up 5 bases and V 0 bases, and 10 bases lay outside the gene matches. The CDR3 region has the DNA TGCGCCAGCAGCTTGGAGGGCCCCAGCAGGGGGACTGAAGCTTTCTTT. As protein: CASSLEGPSRGTEAFF.

The chain recombines TRBV29-1 with TRBJ2-3; 9 nucleotides match TRBD1. Losses at the gene ends were 6 bases for V and 7 bases for J; bases not matched to a gene: 8. Germline CDR1 SQVTM, CDR2 ANQGSEA. CDR3 length equals 13 residues. CDR3 DNA: TGCAGCGTGGGGACAGGGTTGAGTAATACGCAGTATTTT. Protein sequence: CSVGTGLSNTQYF.

This clone came up many times. This chain joins TRBV5-1 and TRBJ1-2; TRBD1 might be the D (5 bases). The ends were cut back, 5 bases at V and 2 bases at J, with 10 bases in the middle. CDR1 and CDR2 from the germline V gene are SGHRS and YFSETQ. The CDR3 is made up of 13 amino acids. CDR3 DNA: TGCGCCAGCAGATGGGAGGGGAACTATGGCTACACCTTC. This codes for CASRWEGNYGYTF.

This chain links TRBV24-1 with TRBJ2-2, with 12 bases identical to TRBD2. The germline gives CDR1 KGHDR, CDR2 SFDVKD. Trimming cost V 3 bases and J 5 bases; bases outside gene matches: 18. CDR3 length: 21 residues. CDR3 sequence (DNA): TGTGCCACCAGTGATCGAGGACAGGGGTCGACTAGCGGGAGTCAAACCGGGGAGCTGTTTTTT. It encodes CATSDRGQGSTSGSQTGELFF.

CDR3 sequence reads: CASSSGTENSPLHF. The CDR3 DNA reads as TGTGCCAGCAGTTCGGGGACAGAGAATTCACCCCTCCACTTT. The chain is built from TRBV27 and TRBJ1-6; 7 bases fit TRBD1. J was trimmed by 7 bases and V by 4 bases; bases with no gene match: 4. This CDR3 region has 14 residues. CDR1 and CDR2 (germline): MNHEY, SMNVEV (reference sequence).

The chain uses TRBV29-1 and TRBJ2-5, with TRBD1 identical over 7 bases. Trimming at V came to 7 bases and at J to 4 bases, leaving 9 bases not matched to a gene. Germline values: CDR1 SQVTM, CDR2 ANQGSEA. The CDR3 sequence is 13 residues long. The CDR3 sequence is CSAGRDRGETQYF. DNA for the CDR3: TGCAGCGCCGGACGGGACAGAGGAGAGACCCAGTACTTC. Full variable domain (outside the CDR3, taken from reference TRBV29-1 and TRBJ2-5): SAVISQKPSRDICQRGTSLTIQCQVDSQVTMMFWYRQQPGQSLTLIATANQGSEATYESGFVIDKFPISRPNLTFSTLTVSNMSPEDSSIYLCSAGRDRGETQYFGPGTRLLVL.

This clone has a handful of counts. The V call is TRBV14, the J call TRBJ2-7; tentative D call: TRBD1 (6 bases). Trimming left V 3 bases short and J 4 bases short, with 10 bases between. The CDR3 is 13 residues long. Germline V gives CDR1 SGHDN, CDR2 FVKESK. This CDR3 is CASSHWGQYEQYF. The CDR3 DNA reads as TGTGCCAGCAGCCATTGGGGGCAATACGAGCAGTACTTC.

The rearrangement links TRBV7-2 to TRBJ1-5, with D perhaps TRBD1 (6 bases). The CDR3 is made up of 15 amino acids. V shed 5 bases and J shed 7 bases, with 18 bases lying between them. Germline V lookup: CDR1 SGHTA, CDR2 FQGNSA. CDR3 protein: CASSIQGNPGQPQHF. The CDR3 DNA follows: TGTGCCAGCAGCATACAGGGAAATCCCGGCCAGCCCCAGCATTTT. The whole variable domain, filled in from reference TRBV7-2 and TRBJ1-5, reads GAGVSQSPSNKVTEKGKDVELRCDPISGHTALYWYRQSLGQGLEFLIYFQGNSAPDKSGLPSDRFSAERTGGSVSTLTIQRTQQEDSAVYLCASSIQGNPGQPQHFGDGTRLSIL.

The rearrangement uses TRBV28 and TRBJ2-2; possibly TRBD2 for D (6 bases). The CDR3 is made up of 14 amino acids. Germline values: CDR1 MDHEN, CDR2 SYDVKM. V lost 3 bases and J 1 base, leaving 6 bases between the germline ends. The CDR3 bases are TGTGCCAGCAGTTTGGGGGGGAACACCGGGGAGCTGTTTTTT. This codes for CASSLGGNTGELFF.